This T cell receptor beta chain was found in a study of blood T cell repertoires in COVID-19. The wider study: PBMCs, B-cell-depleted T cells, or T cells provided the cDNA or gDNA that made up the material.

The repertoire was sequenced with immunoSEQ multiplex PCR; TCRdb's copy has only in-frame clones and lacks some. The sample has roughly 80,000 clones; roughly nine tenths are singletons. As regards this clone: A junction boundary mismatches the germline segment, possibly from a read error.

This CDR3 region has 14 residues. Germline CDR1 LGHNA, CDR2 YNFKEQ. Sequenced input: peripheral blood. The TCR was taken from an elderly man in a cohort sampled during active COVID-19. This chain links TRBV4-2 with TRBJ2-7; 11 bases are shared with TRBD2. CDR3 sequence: CASSQDLAGGSPDF. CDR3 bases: TGTGCCAGCAGCCAAGATCTAGCGGGGGGCTCCCCCGACTTC.